This entry features one T cell receptor beta chain sequence. Its antigen is still unknown. These data originate in a study of post-analysis software for immune sequencing data. In the study overall: Relapsing-remitting, secondary progressive and progressive-relapsing courses of multiple sclerosis were included.

General observations from the study: Normalized Chao1 diversity in multiple sclerosis patients fell significantly below that of controls. Co-batched samples clustered tightly together by F measure.

Unique molecular identifiers were carried by the TCR beta cDNA libraries. TCRdb recomputed calls from the PCR reads with MiXCR, one row per CDR3 protein. This sample has approximately 360,000 distinct CDR3 sequences; roughly 36% occur once, and the top ten carry about an eighth. The source of this sequence is a girl aged 10 to 17 with multiple sclerosis. Specimen: blood.

The CDR3 bases are TGTGCCAGCGGGAGTGGGCGACAGCCCCAGCATTTT. It yields the protein CASGSGRQPQHF. The V gene is TRBV6-1, the J gene TRBJ1-5; D gene unclear. The CDR3 has 12 amino acids. Per germline, CDR1 MNHNS and CDR2 SASEGT. Trimming removed 8 bases from V and 7 bases from J, with 12 bases in between.